One T cell receptor beta chain is described in this entry. This record comes from a study of blood T cell repertoires in COVID-19. On the study more broadly: PBMCs, B-cell-depleted T cells, or T cells were the source of the cDNA or gDNA that made up the material.

Assay: immunoSEQ multiplex PCR; the TCRdb copy retains only in-frame clones and omits some. The repertoire holds 150,000 to 200,000 clones, with 80% to 95% as singletons. V lost 0 bases and J lost 2, with 12 bases in between. Germline values: CDR1 SGHNT, CDR2 YYREEE (reference sequence). This CDR3 has 15 residues. This TCR was sampled from a man aged 25 to 40 with COVID-19, enrolled during active disease. Sequenced: peripheral blood. The V call is TRBV5-4, the J call TRBJ2-7; weak D call: TRBD1 (6 bases). The CDR3 region is CASSLGLAGAYEQYF. The DNA of the CDR3 is TGTGCCAGCAGCTTGGGTCTCGCAGGGGCCTACGAGCAGTACTTC. Variable domain in full (rest from reference TRBV5-4 and TRBJ2-7): ETGVTQSPTHLIKTRGQQVTLRCSSQSGHNTVSWYQQALGQGPQFIFQYYREEENGRGNFPPRFSGLQFPNYSSELNVNALELDDSALYLCASSLGLAGAYEQYFGPGTRLTVT.